The rows below give T cell receptor beta chains drawn from one sample of a study of OX40 agonist ivuxolimab in advanced cancers. Method: immunoSEQ multiplex PCR; TCRdb's copy keeps in-frame clones and lacks some. Here the sample spans approximately 23,000 clones, approximately 84% being singletons. The sample was CD4+ or CD8+ T cells sorted from blood, taken in a trial of the OX40 agonist ivuxolimab. The origin of the receptors is an adult with an advanced solid tumor such as melanoma, head and neck, liver or kidney cancer. CDR3s include the opening cysteine and the closing phenylalanine or tryptophan. A D gene is named only where the DNA matches it firmly. Rows may omit the clone size; those that give it use once, few, many or a size class.

j_call d_call v_call clone_size cdr3_aa cdr3_nt
TRBJ2-7 . TRBV27 few CASSFGRGLDEQYF TGTGCCAGCAGTTTTGGCCGGGGGCTCGACGAGCAGTACTTC
TRBJ2-7 . TRBV14 . CASSQVSGRVYEQYF TGTGCCAGCAGCCAAGTAAGCGGCAGGGTCTACGAGCAGTACTTC
TRBJ1-1 . TRBV6-5 . CASSYGLSANTEAFF TGTGCCAGCAGTTATGGGCTGAGTGCGAACACTGAAGCTTTCTTT
TRBJ2-1 . TRBV10-2 medium-sized CASKPGPGNEQFF TGCGCCAGCAAACCGGGCCCAGGCAATGAGCAGTTCTTC
TRBJ2-3 . TRBV6-5 . CASSYTGRVLGDTQYF TGTGCCAGCAGTTACACAGGGCGGGTCCTGGGAGATACGCAGTATTTT
TRBJ1-4 . TRBV7-9 once CASSPRGGAGNEKLFF TGTGCCAGCAGCCCCCGAGGGGGGGCCGGTAATGAAAAACTGTTTTTT
TRBJ2-6 . TRBV7-2 . CASSLSRGANVLTF TGTGCCAGCAGCTTGAGTCGGGGGGCCAACGTCCTGACTTTC
TRBJ2-5 . TRBV6-1 . CASSRGQNQETQYF TGTGCCAGCAGCCGAGGGCAGAACCAAGAGACCCAGTACTTC
TRBJ1-3 . TRBV28 . CASTSASNSGNTIYF TGTGCCAGCACGTCCGCAAGCAACTCTGGAAACACCATATATTTT
TRBJ2-5 . TRBV7-9 . CASSISLGAETQYF TGTGCCAGCAGCATATCGTTGGGCGCGGAGACCCAGTACTTC
TRBJ2-1 . TRBV28 . CASSFLGSYNEQFF TGTGCCAGCAGTTTCCTGGGCTCCTACAATGAGCAGTTCTTC
TRBJ1-2 TRBD1 TRBV28 . CASSLLGQSFYGYTF TGTGCCAGCAGTTTACTGGGACAGAGCTTCTATGGCTACACCTTC
TRBJ2-3 TRBD2 TRBV2 . CASSEVPAGGLSSTDTQYF TGTGCCAGCAGTGAGGTCCCGGCGGGGGGGCTCTCTAGCACAGATACGCAGTATTTT
TRBJ1-1 . TRBV19 . CASSIRASTEAFF TGTGCCAGTAGTATTCGGGCTTCCACTGAAGCTTTCTTT
TRBJ1-1 . TRBV27 . CASSPGPRTEAFF TGTGCCAGCAGTCCTGGTCCTCGCACTGAAGCTTTCTTT
TRBJ2-1 . TRBV7-9 . CASSQEDRGGYNEQFF TGTGCCAGCAGCCAGGAAGACAGGGGAGGGTACAATGAGCAGTTCTTC
TRBJ1-6 . TRBV6-1 few CASRDAFLGSPLHF TGTGCCAGCAGGGACGCCTTCTTAGGTTCACCCCTCCACTTT
TRBJ1-2 . TRBV2 . CASTEGLGGYTF TGTGCCAGCACCGAGGGCCTTGGTGGCTACACCTTC
TRBJ1-3 TRBD1 TRBV27 . CASSLFTPRQGGGNTIYF TGTGCCAGCAGTTTATTCACTCCCCGACAGGGGGGTGGAAACACCATATATTTT
TRBJ2-1 . TRBV6-1 . CASRGALYNEQFF TGTGCGAGCCGAGGGGCGCTTTACAATGAGCAGTTCTTC
TRBJ1-1 . TRBV19 . CASSTGSLMGTEAFF TGTGCCAGTAGTACAGGATCCCTCATGGGCACTGAAGCTTTCTTT
TRBJ2-7 TRBD2 TRBV28 . CASSFGAGLAEKYEQYF TGTGCCAGCAGTTTCGGGGCGGGACTAGCGGAGAAATACGAGCAGTACTTC
TRBJ2-5 . TRBV6-1 few CASSFATGEQETQYF TGTGCCAGCAGTTTTGCCACGGGAGAGCAAGAGACCCAGTACTTC
TRBJ1-6 . TRBV2 . CASSGPNNSPLHF TGTGCCAGCAGTGGGCCGAATAATTCACCCCTCCACTTT
TRBJ1-1 . TRBV9 . CASQGANTEAFF TGTGCCAGCCAAGGGGCGAACACTGAAGCTTTCTTT
TRBJ2-1 . TRBV27 few CASSSVLPMDNEQFF TGTGCCAGCAGTAGCGTTTTACCCATGGACAATGAGCAGTTCTTC
TRBJ1-1 TRBD1 TRBV28 . CASNIFFSAKKLQGANTEAFF TGTGCCAGCAACATTTTTTTCTCCGCCAAAAAATTACAGGGGGCCAACACTGAAGCTTTCTTT
TRBJ2-1 . TRBV7-6 . CASSLDKGSSYNEQFF TGTGCCAGCAGCTTAGACAAGGGGAGCTCCTACAATGAGCAGTTCTTC
TRBJ2-7 . TRBV27 . CASSPGTYEQYF TGTGCCAGCAGTCCCGGGACGTACGAGCAGTACTTC
TRBJ2-1 . TRBV7-8 . CASSLDQGLILNEQFF TGTGCCAGCAGCTTAGATCAGGGTCTGATCCTCAATGAGCAGTTCTTC
TRBJ1-6 . TRBV5-4 . CASSFNRQNSPLHF TGTGCCAGCAGCTTTAACAGGCAGAATTCACCCCTCCACTTT